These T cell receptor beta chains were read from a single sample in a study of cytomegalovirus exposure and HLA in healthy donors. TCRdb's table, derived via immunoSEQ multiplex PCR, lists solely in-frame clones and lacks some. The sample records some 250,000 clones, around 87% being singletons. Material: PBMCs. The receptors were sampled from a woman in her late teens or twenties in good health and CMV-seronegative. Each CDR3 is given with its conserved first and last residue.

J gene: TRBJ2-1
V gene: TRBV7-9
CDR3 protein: CASSPGYLVQFF

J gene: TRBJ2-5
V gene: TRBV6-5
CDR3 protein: CASSRGQGSETQYF

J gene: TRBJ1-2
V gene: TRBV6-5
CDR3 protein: CASRYEDRFGYTF

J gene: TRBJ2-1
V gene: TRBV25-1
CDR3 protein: CASSEPGLASPTNEQFF

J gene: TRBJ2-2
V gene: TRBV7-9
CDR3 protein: CASSLIDNRGRELFF

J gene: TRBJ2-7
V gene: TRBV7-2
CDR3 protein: CASSLAGDRVGEQYF

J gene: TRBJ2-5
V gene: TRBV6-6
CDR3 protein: CASSSPAAAETQYF

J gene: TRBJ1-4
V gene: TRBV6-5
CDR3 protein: CASSTGTATNEKLFF

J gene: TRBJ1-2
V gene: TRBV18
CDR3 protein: CASSPPSGVSNGYTF

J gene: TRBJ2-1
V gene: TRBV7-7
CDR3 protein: CASSPMGGPGNNEQFF

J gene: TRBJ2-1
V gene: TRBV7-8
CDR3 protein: CASSLGAGGPSEQFF

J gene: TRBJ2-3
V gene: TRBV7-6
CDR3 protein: CASSFRGQGTDTQYF

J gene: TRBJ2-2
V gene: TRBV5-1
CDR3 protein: CASSSRTSGANTGELFF

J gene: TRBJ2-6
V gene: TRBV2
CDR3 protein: CASSVRGGPTSGANVLTF

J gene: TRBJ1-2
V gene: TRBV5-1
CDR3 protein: CASSLESGTYGYTF

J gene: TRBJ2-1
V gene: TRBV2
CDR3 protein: CASSEWASGSYNEQFF

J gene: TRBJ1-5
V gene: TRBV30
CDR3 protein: CAWSLGHTGISNQPQHF

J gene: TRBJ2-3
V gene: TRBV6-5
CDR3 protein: CASKAGPDTQYF

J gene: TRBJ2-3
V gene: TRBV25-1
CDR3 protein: CASNAAGSTDTQYF

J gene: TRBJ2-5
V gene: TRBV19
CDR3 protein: CASSHSHSGGHQETQYF

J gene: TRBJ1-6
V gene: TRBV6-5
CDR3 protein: CASSYWGDNSPLHF

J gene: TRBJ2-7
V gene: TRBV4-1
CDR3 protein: CASSQATGSSYEQYF

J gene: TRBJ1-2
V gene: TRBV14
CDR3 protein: CASSQDHVTGGSYGYTF

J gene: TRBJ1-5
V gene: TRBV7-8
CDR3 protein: CASSLAVPYSNQPQHF

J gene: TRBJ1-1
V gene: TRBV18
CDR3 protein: CASSPTDRPNTEAFF

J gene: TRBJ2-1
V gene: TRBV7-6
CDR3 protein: CASSLEGLAGGPFLGEQFF

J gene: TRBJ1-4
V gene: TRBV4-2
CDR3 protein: CASSQEGQRGGTNEKLFF

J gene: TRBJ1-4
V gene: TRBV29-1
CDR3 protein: CSVGDRPDEKLFF

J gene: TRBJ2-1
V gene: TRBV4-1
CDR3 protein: CASSQLSGGAPNEQFF

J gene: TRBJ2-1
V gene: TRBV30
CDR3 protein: CAWNGQGTYNEQFF

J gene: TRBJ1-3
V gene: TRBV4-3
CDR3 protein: CASSQDGYTIYF

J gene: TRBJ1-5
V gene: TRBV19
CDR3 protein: CASTGQAEVEPQHF

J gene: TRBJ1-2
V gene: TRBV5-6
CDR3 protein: CASSLAIGPGYTF

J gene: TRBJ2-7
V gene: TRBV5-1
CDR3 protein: CASSFPGTNEQYF

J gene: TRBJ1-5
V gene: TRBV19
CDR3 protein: CASSIAGGSQPQHF

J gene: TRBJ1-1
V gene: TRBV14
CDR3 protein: CASSGLGQVVNTEAFF

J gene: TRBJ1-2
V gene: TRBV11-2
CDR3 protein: CASSLGSGDRRGGYTF

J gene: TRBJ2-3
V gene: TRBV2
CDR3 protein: CATLDRGSTDTQYF

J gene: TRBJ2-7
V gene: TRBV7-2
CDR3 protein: CASSEGLGMYEQYF

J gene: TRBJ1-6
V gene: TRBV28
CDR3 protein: CASSRTGLNSPLHF

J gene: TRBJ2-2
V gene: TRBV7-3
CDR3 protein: CASSLIVGRGPGELFF

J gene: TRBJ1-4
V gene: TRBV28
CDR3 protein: CASGKQGWEKLFF

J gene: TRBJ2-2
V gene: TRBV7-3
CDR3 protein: CASSSASGGAFGELFF

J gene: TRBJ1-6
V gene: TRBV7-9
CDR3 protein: CASGGGPLNSPLHF

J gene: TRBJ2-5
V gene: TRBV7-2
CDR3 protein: CASSDTTGETQYF

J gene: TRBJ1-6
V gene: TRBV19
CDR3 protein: CASRSGDSYNSPLHF

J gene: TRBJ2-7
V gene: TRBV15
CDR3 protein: CATSSDRDSNEQYF

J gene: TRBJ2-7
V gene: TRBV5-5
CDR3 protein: CASSLGMPAYEQYF

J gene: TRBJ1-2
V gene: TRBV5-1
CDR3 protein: CASSLVTEMSGYGYTF

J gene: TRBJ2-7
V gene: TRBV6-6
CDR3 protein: CASSPPRDSSYEQYF

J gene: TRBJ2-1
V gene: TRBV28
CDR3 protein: CASLQGSGAYNEQFF

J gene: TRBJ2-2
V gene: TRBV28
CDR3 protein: CASSPQGGEGELFF

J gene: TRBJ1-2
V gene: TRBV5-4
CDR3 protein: CASSLKGAAYGYTF

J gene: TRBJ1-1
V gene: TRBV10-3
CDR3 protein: CAISESGTPIEAFF